This T cell receptor (beta chain) was identified in a study of cytomegalovirus exposure and HLA in healthy donors. Primers for the PCR totalled 60 Vbeta and 13 Jbeta. Assay: immunoSEQ multiplex PCR; the TCRdb copy retains only in-frame clones and omits some. The data show roughly 46,000 clones, and the top ten clones hold 0.9% to 1.2%. The CDR3 is made up of 12 amino acids. With 3 bases removed from V and 3 bases from J, the gap between germline ends came to 6 bases. Looked up from germline, CDR1 is SGHTA and CDR2 is FQGNSA. Sequencing was performed on PBMCs. The chain recombines TRBV7-2 with TRBJ2-7; the D is unclear. This TCR was sampled from a woman aged 40-49 years in good health and CMV-seronegative. The CDR3: CASSFNGYEQYF. The CDR3 nucleotides are TGTGCCAGCAGCTTTAACGGCTACGAGCAGTACTTC.